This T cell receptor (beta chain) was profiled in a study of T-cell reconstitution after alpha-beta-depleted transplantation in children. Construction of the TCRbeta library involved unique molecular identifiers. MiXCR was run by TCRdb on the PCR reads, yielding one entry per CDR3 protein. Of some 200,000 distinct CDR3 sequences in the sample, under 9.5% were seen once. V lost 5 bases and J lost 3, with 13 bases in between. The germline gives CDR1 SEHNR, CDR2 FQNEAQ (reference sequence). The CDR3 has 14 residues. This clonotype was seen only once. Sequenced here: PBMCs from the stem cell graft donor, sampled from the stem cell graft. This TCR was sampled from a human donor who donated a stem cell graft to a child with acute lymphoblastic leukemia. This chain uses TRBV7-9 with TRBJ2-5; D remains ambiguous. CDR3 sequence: CASSQGGREETQYF. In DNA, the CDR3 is TGTGCCAGCAGCCAAGGCGGACGAGAAGAGACCCAGTACTTC.